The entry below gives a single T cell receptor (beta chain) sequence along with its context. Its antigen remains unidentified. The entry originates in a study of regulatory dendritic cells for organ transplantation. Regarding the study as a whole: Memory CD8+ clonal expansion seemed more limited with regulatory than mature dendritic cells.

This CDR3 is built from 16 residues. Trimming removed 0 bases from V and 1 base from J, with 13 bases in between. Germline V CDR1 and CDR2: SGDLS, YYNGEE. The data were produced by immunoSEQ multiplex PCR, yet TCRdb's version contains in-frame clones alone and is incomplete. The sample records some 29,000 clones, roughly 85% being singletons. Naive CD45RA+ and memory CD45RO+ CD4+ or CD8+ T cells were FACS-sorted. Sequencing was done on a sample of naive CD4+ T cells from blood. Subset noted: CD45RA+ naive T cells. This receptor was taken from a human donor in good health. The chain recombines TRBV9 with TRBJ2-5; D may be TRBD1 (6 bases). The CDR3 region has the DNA TGTGCCAGCAGCGTAGGCTCGAGCAGGGGCCAAGAGACCCAGTACTTC. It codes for CASSVGSSRGQETQYF. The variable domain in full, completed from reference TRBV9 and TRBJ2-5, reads DSGVTQTPKHLITATGQRVTLRCSPRSGDLSVYWYQQSLDQGLQFLIQYYNGEERAKGNILERFSAQQFPDLHSELNLSSLELGDSALYFCASSVGSSRGQETQYFGPGTRLLVL.